Listed below are T cell receptor beta chains from one sample, sequenced in a study of regulatory T cells in long-lasting Graves disease. TCRdb reanalysed the multiplex PCR reads using MiXCR and keeps one entry per CDR3 protein. The sample has 350,000 to 500,000 distinct CDR3 sequences, approximately 16% seen once. The sample was also linked to a second study, of T cells in Graves' hyperthyroidism and ophthalmopathy.

Sample: peripheral blood mononuclear cells (PBMCs), taken at new diagnosis, from a patient treated with antithyroid drugs. These receptors all stem from a woman aged 25-40 years with Graves disease. Both conserved end residues are part of each CDR3. D genes are given only for firm matches. The size field is filled for only some rows; it gives once, few, many or a size class.

j_call clone_size d_call v_call cdr3_length cdr3_aa cdr3_nt
TRBJ2-4 few . TRBV4-3 15 CASSLVRSAKNIQYF TGCGCCAGCAGCCTCGTCCGGTCAGCCAAAAACATTCAGTACTTC
TRBJ2-7 . TRBD2 TRBV18 15 CASSPSTSGSHEQYF TGTGCCAGCTCACCATCGACTAGCGGGAGTCACGAGCAGTACTTC
TRBJ2-7 many TRBD2 TRBV3-1 17 CASSQGLSGLAGYEQYF TGTGCCAGCAGCCAAGGCCTCTCGGGACTAGCGGGATACGAGCAGTACTTC
TRBJ2-3 . . TRBV9 13 CASSVALGDTQYF TGTGCCAGCAGCGTAGCTCTCGGGGATACGCAGTATTTT
TRBJ2-3 many . TRBV2 13 CASNRPTTDTQYF TGTGCCAGCAACCGGCCAACCACAGATACGCAGTATTTT
TRBJ1-5 once . TRBV4-1 13 CASSQEEYQPQHF TGCGCCAGCAGCCAAGAGGAATATCAGCCCCAGCATTTT
TRBJ2-1 few TRBD2 TRBV27 13 CASSREAYNEQFF TGTGCCAGCAGTCGGGAGGCCTACAATGAGCAGTTCTTC
TRBJ2-1 many TRBD2 TRBV11-2 15 CASSLGRGAGNEQFF TGTGCCAGCAGCCTGGGGCGGGGGGCGGGCAATGAGCAGTTCTTC
TRBJ2-2 few . TRBV7-9 15 CASSPRASNTGELFF TGTGCCAGCAGCCCCAGGGCTTCGAACACCGGGGAGCTGTTTTTT
TRBJ1-2 many . TRBV7-2 13 CASSYRVSYGYTF TGTGCCAGCAGTTACAGGGTTTCCTATGGCTACACCTTC
TRBJ1-2 many TRBD1 TRBV3-1 15 CASSHRQGAGYGYTF TGTGCCAGCAGCCATCGACAGGGGGCCGGATATGGCTACACCTTC
TRBJ2-7 many . TRBV28 14 CASSLIDRPYEQYF TGTGCCAGCAGTCTAATCGACAGACCCTACGAGCAGTACTTC
TRBJ2-1 many TRBD2 TRBV12-3/TRBV12-4 16 CASSLAHPAGGNEQFF TGTGCCAGCAGTTTAGCCCACCCGGCGGGAGGGAATGAGCAGTTCTTC
TRBJ2-3 many . TRBV18 14 CASSPPTETDTQYF TGTGCCAGCTCACCACCGACAGAGACAGATACGCAGTATTTT
TRBJ2-1 many TRBD2 TRBV28 15 CASTNGLAGGNEQFF TGTGCCAGCACCAACGGACTAGCGGGAGGGAATGAGCAGTTCTTC
TRBJ1-6 . . TRBV6-1 16 CASRPPTWGGGSPLHF TGTGCCAGCAGACCCCCGACTTGGGGGGGGGGATCACCCCTCCACTTT
TRBJ2-3 many TRBD2 TRBV6-1 15 CASSRLAGGPDTQYF TGTGCCAGCTCCAGACTAGCGGGAGGGCCAGATACGCAGTATTTT
TRBJ2-3 many TRBD2 TRBV5-1 16 CASRTGTSGITDTQYF TGCGCCAGCAGAACCGGGACTAGCGGGATCACAGATACGCAGTATTTT
TRBJ2-1 many . TRBV6-2/TRBV6-3 15 CASSYGTSSYNEQFF TGTGCCAGCAGTTACGGAACTAGCTCCTACAATGAGCAGTTCTTC
TRBJ2-7 many . TRBV5-1 13 CASSLDVVYEQYF TGCGCCAGCAGCTTGGATGTGGTTTACGAGCAGTACTTC
TRBJ1-1 many TRBD1 TRBV11-2 16 CASSFRQGKLNTEAFF TGTGCCAGCAGCTTTCGACAGGGAAAACTGAACACTGAAGCTTTCTTT
TRBJ2-3 few . TRBV9 13 CASSASSADTQYF TGTGCCAGCAGCGCATCTAGCGCAGATACGCAGTATTTT
TRBJ2-1 . TRBD2 TRBV19 16 CASRPFRTSVRDEQFF TGTGCCAGTAGGCCCTTTAGGACTAGCGTTAGGGATGAGCAGTTCTTC
TRBJ1-1 many TRBD1 TRBV6-5 16 CASSYSGRGMNTEAFF TGTGCCAGCAGTTACTCCGGCAGGGGGATGAACACTGAAGCTTTCTTT
TRBJ1-1 many . TRBV5-6 13 CASSLGSGSGAFF TGTGCCAGCAGCTTGGGGTCGGGGAGTGGAGCTTTCTTT
TRBJ2-1 . TRBD2 TRBV29-1 17 CSAAGLADLISYNEQFF TGCAGCGCTGCGGGACTAGCGGACCTAATCTCCTACAATGAGCAGTTCTTC
TRBJ2-1 . TRBD1 TRBV9 19 CASSVDPIGTRGMRNEQFF TGTGCCAGCAGCGTAGACCCGATAGGTACCAGGGGGATGAGGAATGAGCAGTTCTTC
TRBJ1-6 . . TRBV4-2 13 CASSPDWDSPLHF TGTGCCAGCAGCCCAGACTGGGATTCACCCCTCCACTTT
TRBJ1-2 few TRBD1 TRBV4-1 15 CASSQGRTGDYGYTF TGCGCCAGCAGCCAAGGGCGGACAGGGGACTATGGCTACACCTTC
TRBJ2-1 . . TRBV19 12 CASSQPYNEQFF TGTGCCAGTAGCCAACCATACAATGAGCAGTTCTTC
TRBJ1-3 . . TRBV19 14 CASSDSPSGNTIYF TGTGCCAGTAGTGACAGCCCGTCTGGAAACACCATATATTTT
TRBJ1-2 many TRBD1 TRBV28 16 CASRLTGTLANYGYTF TGTGCCAGCAGGTTGACAGGGACTTTAGCTAACTATGGCTACACCTTC
TRBJ2-3 many . TRBV3-1 13 CASLLGGTDTQYF TGTGCCAGCCTACTAGGGGGCACAGATACGCAGTATTTT
TRBJ1-6 few . TRBV12-3/TRBV12-4 13 CASSLRGQSPLHF TGTGCCAGCAGTTTACGGGGGCAGTCACCCCTCCACTTT
TRBJ1-1 many . TRBV27 11 CASSLGAEAFF TGTGCCAGCAGCTTAGGAGCTGAAGCTTTCTTT
TRBJ2-6 . . TRBV12-3/TRBV12-4 16 CASSPPVGSGANVLTF TGTGCCAGCAGCCCGCCTGTGGGCTCTGGGGCCAACGTCCTGACTTTC